These T cell receptor beta chains were read from a single sample in a study of T cell responses to AZD1222 COVID-19 vaccine. Here immunoSEQ multiplex PCR was the method, and the copy in TCRdb shows in-frame clones only, minus some. The sample holds 55,000 to 65,000 clones; 80% to 90% are singletons and the top ten take under 15%. The specimen comprised peripheral blood, sampled on day 0 of AZD1222 vaccination. The origin of the receptors is an adult in good health. CDR3s include the opening cysteine and the closing phenylalanine or tryptophan. The D gene is left open where the match is weak. Expanded clones get a size class; other rows say once, few or many, or leave the size out.

>TRBV7-9|-|-|14|TRBJ2-7
CASSHGLTGYEQYF
TGTGCCAGCAGCCATGGGCTTACAGGCTACGAGCAGTACTTC
>TRBV7-9|-|TRBD1|15|TRBJ1-3
CASSRTGPSGNTIYF
TGTGCCAGCAGCCGGACAGGTCCCTCTGGAAACACCATATATTTT
>TRBV6-5|-|-|15|TRBJ1-1
CASSTRGRGGTEAFF
TGTGCCAGCAGTACCAGAGGAAGGGGAGGCACTGAAGCTTTCTTT
>TRBV4-1|-|-|15|TRBJ1-5
CASSQGWVGGQPQHF
TGCGCCAGCAGCCAAGGTTGGGTGGGGGGACAGCCCCAGCATTTT
>TRBV5-6|-|TRBD1|15|TRBJ2-3
CASSLLAGGQGTQYF
TGTGCCAGCAGCTTACTCGCAGGGGGACAGGGTACGCAGTATTTT
>TRBV19|-|-|16|TRBJ2-7
CASRESGFSSSYEQYF
TGTGCCAGTAGGGAATCGGGATTCTCAAGCTCCTACGAGCAGTACTTC
>TRBV7-2|-|TRBD2|15|TRBJ2-2
CASSLGTSGTGELFF
TGTGCCAGCAGCTTAGGGACTAGCGGGACCGGGGAGCTGTTTTTT
>TRBV18|-|-|14|TRBJ1-1
CASSPSSRGYEAFF
TGTGCCAGCTCACCATCCTCGAGGGGTTATGAAGCTTTCTTT
>TRBV6-2/TRBV6-3|-|TRBD1|19|TRBJ1-4
CASSSLGTGGAKTNEKLFF
TGTGCCAGCAGTTCCCTCGGGACAGGGGGCGCGAAGACTAATGAAAAACTGTTTTTT
>TRBV6-4|few|-|14|TRBJ2-7
CASSESREVDEQYF
TGTGCCAGCAGTGAAAGCAGGGAGGTTGACGAGCAGTACTTC
>TRBV5-4|-|-|13|TRBJ1-6
CASSLEADSPLHF
TGTGCCAGCAGCTTGGAGGCGGATTCACCCCTCCACTTT
>TRBV18|-|TRBD1|14|TRBJ1-1
CASSPGTGAPEAFF
TGTGCCAGCTCACCAGGGACAGGGGCCCCTGAAGCTTTCTTT